This is a list of T cell receptor beta chains from one sample in a study of T cell responses to AZD1222 COVID-19 vaccine. Sequenced by immunoSEQ multiplex PCR; TCRdb stores in-frame clones only, minus some. The data contain tens of thousands of clones, about 81% of them seen just once; the ten biggest clones take up approximately 25%. Source: peripheral blood, taken 28 days after the second AZD1222 dose. The receptors were sampled from an adult who received the AZD1222 COVID-19 vaccine. Each CDR3 is given with its conserved first and last residue. D genes are given only for firm matches. The listing skips clone size in some rows; elsewhere it reads once, few, many or a size class.

abundance | j_gene | d_gene | v_gene | CDR3nt | CDR3aa
- | TRBJ1-2 | - | TRBV28 | TGTGCCAGCAGTTTCTCGGGGAATCCCTATGGCTACACCTTC | CASSFSGNPYGYTF
- | TRBJ1-1 | TRBD1 | TRBV7-9 | TGTGCCAGCAGCTTAGCCGGGACAGGGGGCATAGAAGCTTTCTTT | CASSLAGTGGIEAFF
- | TRBJ2-1 | TRBD2 | TRBV7-6 | TGTGCCAGCAGGCAACTAGCGGGAGTCTCGGATGAGCAGTTCTTC | CASRQLAGVSDEQFF
- | TRBJ2-3 | - | TRBV9 | TGTGCCAGCAACCGGGACGCCGGGACAGATACGCAGTATTTT | CASNRDAGTDTQYF
- | TRBJ2-5 | TRBD2 | TRBV6-2/TRBV6-3 | TGTGCCAGCAGTTACGGAACCACCCTCCGGGAGGTCCAAGAGACCCAGTACTTC | CASSYGTTLREVQETQYF
few | TRBJ1-6 | - | TRBV7-2 | TGTGCCAGCAGCTTTGGCCCTACAGGGAACAATTCACCCCTCCACTTT | CASSFGPTGNNSPLHF
- | TRBJ2-3 | - | TRBV23-1 | TGCGCCAGCAGTCAATCGTGGCCACGGCCGAGCACAGATACGCAGTATTTT | CASSQSWPRPSTDTQYF
- | TRBJ1-5 | - | TRBV28 | TGTGCCAGCAGTTTCGTGGCCCCAGGGGCTCAGCCCCAGCATTTT | CASSFVAPGAQPQHF
once | TRBJ2-1 | - | TRBV7-8 | TGTGCCAGCAGCTTAGGTAGTAGTTTGGATGAGCAGTTCTTC | CASSLGSSLDEQFF
once | TRBJ2-3 | - | TRBV29-1 | TGCAGCGTCGCGGGCAGGGGCCCCCCCACAGATACGCAGTATTTT | CSVAGRGPPTDTQYF
- | TRBJ1-2 | - | TRBV7-3 | TGTGCCAGCAGCTTAAGCTCAGGCGAAAACTATGGCTACACCTTC | CASSLSSGENYGYTF
- | TRBJ2-7 | - | TRBV6-5 | TGTGCCAGCAGTTCCACCTCTAATTACGAGCAGTACTTC | CASSSTSNYEQYF
once | TRBJ1-5 | TRBD1 | TRBV19 | TGTGCCAGTACCTCACTTGGGGGGACAGTCGATCAGCCCCAGCATTTT | CASTSLGGTVDQPQHF
- | TRBJ2-6 | - | TRBV27 | TGTGCCAGCAGTTTAGTTGGAACGCAGGGTCGGGCCGGGGCCAACGTCCTGACTTTC | CASSLVGTQGRAGANVLTF
- | TRBJ2-5 | - | TRBV6-2/TRBV6-3 | TGTGCCAGCAGTTACGGCGGGGTGCCCCAAGAGACCCAGTACTTC | CASSYGGVPQETQYF
- | TRBJ1-1 | - | TRBV24-1 | TGTGCCACCAGTGACTCCCGGCGGGCAGGGCGGAGCACTGAAGCTTTCTTT | CATSDSRRAGRSTEAFF
- | TRBJ2-5 | - | TRBV7-2 | TGTGCCAGCAGCTTAGTAGGAAGGGGACGGGAGACCCAGTACTTC | CASSLVGRGRETQYF
- | TRBJ1-2 | TRBD1 | TRBV28 | TGTGCCAGCAGCTCGGGACAGGTCTATGGCTACACCTTC | CASSSGQVYGYTF
- | TRBJ2-5 | TRBD2 | TRBV4-1 | TGCGCCAGCAGCCAAGACAGTATAGCGGGATTCGAGACCCAGTACTTC | CASSQDSIAGFETQYF
- | TRBJ1-1 | TRBD1 | TRBV18 | TGTGCCAGCTCCCTGGGCCCGGACAGGCGGAACACTGAAGCTTTCTTT | CASSLGPDRRNTEAFF
- | TRBJ1-5 | - | TRBV28 | TGTGCCAGCAGTCCCCAACTTCCGGCCCAGCATTTT | CASSPQLPAQHF
- | TRBJ2-1 | - | TRBV30 | TGTGCCTGGAGTCCCTTAGCTTCCTCCTACAATGAGCAGTTCTTC | CAWSPLASSYNEQFF
- | TRBJ2-7 | - | TRBV28 | TGTGCCAGCAGTTTTATTGCAGGGATCAGGAAGCAGTACTTC | CASSFIAGIRKQYF
- | TRBJ2-7 | - | TRBV28 | TGTGCCAGCACCCGGGTAGGGGGGACCTACGAGCAGTACTTC | CASTRVGGTYEQYF
- | TRBJ1-3 | - | TRBV15 | TGTGCCACCAGCTTGATCGTCGGGTCTGGAAACACCATATATTTT | CATSLIVGSGNTIYF
- | TRBJ1-4 | TRBD1 | TRBV4-3 | TGCGCCAGCAGCCAAGTCTACGGACAGGGGAGAATAACAACTAATGAAAAACTGTTTTTT | CASSQVYGQGRITTNEKLFF
- | TRBJ1-5 | TRBD1 | TRBV28 | TGTGCCAGCAGTTTAATTGGACAGGGTCAGCCCCAGCATTTT | CASSLIGQGQPQHF
- | TRBJ2-7 | TRBD1 | TRBV29-1 | TGCAGCGTTGAAGACAGGACAGGGGGATACGAGCAGTACTTC | CSVEDRTGGYEQYF
- | TRBJ2-7 | - | TRBV7-2 | TGTGCCAGCAGCTTAAGGGCCTCCGGCTACGAGCAGTACTTC | CASSLRASGYEQYF
- | TRBJ2-7 | - | TRBV28 | TGTGCCAGCAGTTTAGTCACGGCGGGAAAATACGAGCAGTACTTC | CASSLVTAGKYEQYF
- | TRBJ1-3 | - | TRBV29-1 | TGCAGCGTTGAATGGGGCGTCTCTGGAAACACCATATATTTT | CSVEWGVSGNTIYF
- | TRBJ1-5 | - | TRBV6-5 | TGTGCCAGCAGTCCCCAAAGAAGTCAGCCCCAGCATTTT | CASSPQRSQPQHF
- | TRBJ2-1 | - | TRBV9 | TGTGCCAGCAGCCAGGACAGTAATGAGCAGTTCTTC | CASSQDSNEQFF
- | TRBJ2-7 | - | TRBV4-3 | TGCGCCAGCAGCCCTCAACTTCATACCTACGAGCAGTACTTC | CASSPQLHTYEQYF
once | TRBJ2-7 | TRBD2 | TRBV10-1 | TGCGCCAGCAGTGCCCGACTTTTACTAGCGGGAGGTAGCGAGCAGTACTTC | CASSARLLLAGGSEQYF
- | TRBJ2-7 | - | TRBV28 | TGTGCCAGCAGTACCACGGGCTACGAGCAGTACTTC | CASSTTGYEQYF
- | TRBJ2-1 | TRBD2 | TRBV5-1 | TGCGCCAGCAGCCCGACTAGCGGAGGCAATGAGCAGTTCTTC | CASSPTSGGNEQFF
- | TRBJ2-5 | - | TRBV29-1 | TGCAGCGTTGTTTACTCCAGGGGACAAGAGACCCAGTACTTC | CSVVYSRGQETQYF
few | TRBJ1-5 | TRBD1 | TRBV27 | TGTGCCAGCAGTTTAGGGACAGGGGCTCAGCCCCAGCATTTT | CASSLGTGAQPQHF
- | TRBJ2-1 | TRBD2 | TRBV7-2 | TGTGCCAGCAGCCCCTCCTCGGGGGGGCTAATAGGCGGTGAGCAGTTCTTC | CASSPSSGGLIGGEQFF
- | TRBJ1-1 | - | TRBV5-5 | TGTGCCAGCAGCTTCCACTACCTGAACACTGAAGCTTTCTTT | CASSFHYLNTEAFF
- | TRBJ2-3 | - | TRBV6-2/TRBV6-3 | TGTGCCAGCAGCGTGATAACCCGCTCAGATACGCAGTATTTT | CASSVITRSDTQYF
- | TRBJ2-1 | - | TRBV7-9 | TGTGCCAGCAGCTTACTTATACAGTCGGCGGCGTCCTACAATGAGCAGTTCTTC | CASSLLIQSAASYNEQFF
few | TRBJ2-7 | - | TRBV30 | TGTGCCTGGACCCCTCGTAGGGGGATTTTAGACGAGCAGTACTTC | CAWTPRRGILDEQYF
- | TRBJ2-7 | - | TRBV2 | TGTGCCAGCAGTGAGCCAGGGAGGTACGAGCAGTACTTC | CASSEPGRYEQYF
- | TRBJ2-1 | TRBD2 | TRBV13 | TGTGCCAGCAGTCGACTAGCGGGGGCTCCTTCCTCCTACAATGAGCAGTTCTTC | CASSRLAGAPSSYNEQFF
- | TRBJ2-7 | - | TRBV5-4 | TGTGCTCAATCATTCGACGGCTACGAGCAGTACTTC | CAQSFDGYEQYF
- | TRBJ1-1 | - | TRBV27 | TGTGCCAGCAGTCCAGGACACCTTAACACTGAAGCTTTCTTT | CASSPGHLNTEAFF
- | TRBJ1-2 | - | TRBV5-6 | TGTGCCAGCAGTGAACAGGAATTCTATGGCTACACCTTC | CASSEQEFYGYTF
- | TRBJ2-7 | TRBD2 | TRBV11-2 | TGTGCCAGCAGCTTAGTGGGGTCTAGCGGGAGGGACGAGCAGTACTTC | CASSLVGSSGRDEQYF
- | TRBJ2-6 | - | TRBV7-2 | TGTGCCAGCAGATTTTCTGTCTCTGGGGCCAACGTCCTGACTTTC | CASRFSVSGANVLTF
- | TRBJ2-7 | TRBD1 | TRBV28 | TGTGCCAGCAGCCCGGGACAGTTGAGCTCCTACGAGCAGTACTTC | CASSPGQLSSYEQYF